This T cell receptor beta chain derives from a study of blood T cell repertoires in COVID-19. This clone was seen a single time. V was cut by 0 bases and J by 1 base, with 7 bases left in between. CDR3 length: 16 residues. The germline V gene encodes CDR1 SEHNR and CDR2 FQNEAQ (reference sequence). Original processing notes: Reference gene primer amplification gave estimated nucleated cell counts. Profiling relied on immunoSEQ multiplex PCR, and the TCRdb table lists in-frame clones only, not all of them. V, J and clone size were drawn from that table, and D and trimming were deduced from the DNA. The data show roughly 250,000 clones, with 82% seen just once and 4% to 6% held by the top ten.

The sequence derives from a woman older than 75 with active or convalescent COVID-19. V gene TRBV7-9 combines with J gene TRBJ2-6; TRBD1 is a possible D gene (6 bases). Sequenced sample: peripheral blood. This CDR3 reads CASSLARGSGANVLTF. CDR3 in DNA: TGTGCCAGCAGCTTAGCGAGGGGGTCTGGGGCCAACGTCCTGACTTTC.